The present T cell receptor (beta chain) was sequenced within a study of blood T cell repertoires in COVID-19. Germline loops: CDR1 SGHDN, CDR2 FVKESK. The V segment lost 4 bases and the J segment 4 bases; nucleotides outside the gene matches: 3. This CDR3 contains 14 residues. Data came from immunoSEQ multiplex PCR; TCRdb stores just in-frame clones and leaves some out. The table records some 350,000 clones, approximately 89% of them present only once. The rearrangement links TRBV14 to TRBJ2-5; 10 bases line up with TRBD2. Sequenced: peripheral blood. The receptor comes from a woman aged 18 to 35 who had recovered from COVID-19. Here the CDR3 reads CASSRAGGGETQYF. The CDR3 coding sequence is TGTGCCAGCAGCCGAGCGGGAGGGGGAGAGACCCAGTACTTC.